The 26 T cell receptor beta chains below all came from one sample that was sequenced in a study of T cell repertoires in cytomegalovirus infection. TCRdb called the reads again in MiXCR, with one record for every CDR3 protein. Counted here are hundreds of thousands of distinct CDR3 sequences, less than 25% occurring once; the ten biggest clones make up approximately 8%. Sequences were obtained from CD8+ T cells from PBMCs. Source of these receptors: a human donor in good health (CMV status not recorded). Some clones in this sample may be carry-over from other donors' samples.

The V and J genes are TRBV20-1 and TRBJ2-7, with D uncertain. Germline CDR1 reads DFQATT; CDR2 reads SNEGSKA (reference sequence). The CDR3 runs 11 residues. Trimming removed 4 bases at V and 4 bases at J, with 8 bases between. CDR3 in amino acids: CSANLEYEQYV. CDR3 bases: TGCAGTGCTAACCTCGAGTACGAGCAGTACGTC.

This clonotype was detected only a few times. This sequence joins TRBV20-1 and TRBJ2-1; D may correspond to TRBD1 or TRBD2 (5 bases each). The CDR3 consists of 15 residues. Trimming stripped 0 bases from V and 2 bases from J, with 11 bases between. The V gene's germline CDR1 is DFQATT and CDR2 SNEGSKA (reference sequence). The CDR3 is CSARDLGRAYNEQFF. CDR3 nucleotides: TGCAGTGCTAGAGATCTGGGACGGGCCTACAATGAGCAGTTCTTC.

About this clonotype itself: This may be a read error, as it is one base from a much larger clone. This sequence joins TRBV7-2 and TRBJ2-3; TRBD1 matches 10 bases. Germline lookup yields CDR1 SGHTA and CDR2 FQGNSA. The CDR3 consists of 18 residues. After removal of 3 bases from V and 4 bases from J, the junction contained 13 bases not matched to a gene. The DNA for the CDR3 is TGTGCCAGCAGCTTGCCCCCCAGGACAGGGGGGGTTTCAGATACGCAGTATTTT. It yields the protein CASSLPPRTGGVSDTQYF.

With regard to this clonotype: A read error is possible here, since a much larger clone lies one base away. DNA for the CDR3: TGTGCCAGCAGATTAGTCTTCTGGGACAGGGAAGAGACCCAGTACTTC. Its translation is CASRLVFWDREETQYF. The chain employs TRBV7-8 and TRBJ2-5, with 9 bases aligning to TRBD1. Germline V CDR1 and CDR2: SGHVS, FQNEAQ. The CDR3 has 16 amino acids.

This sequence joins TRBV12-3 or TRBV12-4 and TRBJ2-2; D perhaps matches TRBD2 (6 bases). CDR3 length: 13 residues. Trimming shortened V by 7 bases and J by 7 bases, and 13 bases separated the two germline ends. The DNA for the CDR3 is TGTGCCAGCACCCAGCCGGGGGACGGGGAGCTGTTTTTT. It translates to CASTQPGDGELFF.

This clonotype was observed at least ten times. The CDR3 reads CASSPSTGQPTGELFF. Written as DNA, the CDR3 is TGTGCCAGCAGCCCAAGTACAGGGCAGCCCACCGGGGAGCTGTTTTTT. This chain joins TRBV7-6 and TRBJ2-2; D is perhaps TRBD1 (6 bases). V was trimmed by 5 bases and J by 4 bases, leaving 17 bases between them. Germline V CDR1 and CDR2: SGHVS, FNYEAQ. This CDR3 spans 16 amino acids.

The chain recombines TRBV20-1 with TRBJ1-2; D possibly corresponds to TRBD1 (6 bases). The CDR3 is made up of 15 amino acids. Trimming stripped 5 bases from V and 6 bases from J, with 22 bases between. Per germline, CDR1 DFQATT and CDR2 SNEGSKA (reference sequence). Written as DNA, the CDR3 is TGCAGTGCTTTCTCGGACAGCTTGAACCTGAATGGCTACACCTTC. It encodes CSAFSDSLNLNGYTF.

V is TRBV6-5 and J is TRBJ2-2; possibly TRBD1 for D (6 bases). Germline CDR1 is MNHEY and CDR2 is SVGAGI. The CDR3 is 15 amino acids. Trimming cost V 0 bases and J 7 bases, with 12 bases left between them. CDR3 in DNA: TGTGCCAGCAGTTACTCGGGGACCAGGGGCGGGGAGCTGTTTTTT. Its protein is CASSYSGTRGGELFF.

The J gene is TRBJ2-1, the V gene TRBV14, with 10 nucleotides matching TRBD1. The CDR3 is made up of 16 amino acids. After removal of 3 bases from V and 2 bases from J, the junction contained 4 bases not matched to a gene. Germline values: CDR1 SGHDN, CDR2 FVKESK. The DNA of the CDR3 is TGTGCCAGCAGCCACCCGGACAGGGGGGCCTACAATGAGCAGTTCTTC. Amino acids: CASSHPDRGAYNEQFF.

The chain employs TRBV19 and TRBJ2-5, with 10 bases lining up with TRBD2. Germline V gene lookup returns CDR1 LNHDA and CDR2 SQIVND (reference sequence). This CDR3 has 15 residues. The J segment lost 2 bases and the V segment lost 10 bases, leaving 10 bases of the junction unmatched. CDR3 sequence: CATTLAGVHQETQYF. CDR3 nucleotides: TGTGCCACCACCCTAGCGGGGGTCCATCAAGAGACCCAGTACTTC. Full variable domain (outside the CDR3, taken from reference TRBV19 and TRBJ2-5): DGGITQSPKYLFRKEGQNVTLSCEQNLNHDAMYWYRQDPGQGLRLIYYSQIVNDFQKGDIAEGYSVSREKKESFPLTVTSAQKNPTAFYLCATTLAGVHQETQYFGPGTRLLVL.

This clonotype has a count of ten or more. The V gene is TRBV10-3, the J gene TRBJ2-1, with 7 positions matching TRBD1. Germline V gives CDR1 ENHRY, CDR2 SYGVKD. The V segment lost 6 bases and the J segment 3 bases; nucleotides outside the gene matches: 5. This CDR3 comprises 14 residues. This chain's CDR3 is CAISGQGDYNEQFF. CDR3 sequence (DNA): TGTGCCATCAGCGGCCAGGGGGACTACAATGAGCAGTTCTTC.

CDR3 nucleotides: TGTGCCAGCAGCTCGTTTCATACCTACGAGCAGTACGTC. Translating gives CASSSFHTYEQYV. The gene calls are TRBV7-4 and TRBJ2-7; D is undetermined. The CDR3 spans 13 residues. Germline V CDR1 and CDR2: SGHVT, SQSDAQ. Deletions cut 4 bases from V and 2 bases from J, with 9 bases between.

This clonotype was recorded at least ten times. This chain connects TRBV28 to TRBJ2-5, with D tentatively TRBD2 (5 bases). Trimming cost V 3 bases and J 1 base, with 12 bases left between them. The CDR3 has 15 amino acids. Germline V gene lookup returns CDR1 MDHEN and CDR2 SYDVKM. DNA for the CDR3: TGTGCCAGCAGTTTTCGAGCGGACGGCCAAGAGACCCAGTACTTC. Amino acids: CASSFRADGQETQYF.

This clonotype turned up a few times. In DNA form, the CDR3 reads TGTGCCAGCAGTTACGACGGGATGAGCAATCAGCCCCAGCATTTT. Its protein is CASSYDGMSNQPQHF. The rearrangement joins TRBV6-2 or TRBV6-3 to TRBJ1-5; no definite D call. The CDR3 is 15 amino acids. With 2 bases removed from V and 1 base from J, the gap between germline ends came to 9 bases. Germline V gives CDR1 MNHEY, CDR2 SVGEGT.

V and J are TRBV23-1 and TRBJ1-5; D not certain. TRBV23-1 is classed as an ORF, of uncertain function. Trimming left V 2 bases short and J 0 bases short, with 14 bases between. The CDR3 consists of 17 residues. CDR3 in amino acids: CASSQRLTFYSNQPQHF. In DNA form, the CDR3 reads TGCGCCAGCAGTCAACGGCTGACCTTCTATAGCAATCAGCCCCAGCATTTT.

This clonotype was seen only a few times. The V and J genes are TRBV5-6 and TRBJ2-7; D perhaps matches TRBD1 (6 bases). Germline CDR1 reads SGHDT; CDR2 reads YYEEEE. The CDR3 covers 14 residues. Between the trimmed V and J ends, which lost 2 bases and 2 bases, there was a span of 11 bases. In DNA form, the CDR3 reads TGTGCCAGCAGCTTTTTCGGACAGACCTACGAGCAGTACTTC. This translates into CASSFFGQTYEQYF.

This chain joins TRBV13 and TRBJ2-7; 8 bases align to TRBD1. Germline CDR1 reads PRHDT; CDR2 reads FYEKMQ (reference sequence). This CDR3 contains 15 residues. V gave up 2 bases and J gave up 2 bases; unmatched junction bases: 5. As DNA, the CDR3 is TGTGCCAGCAGCTTAATGCAGGACAGGGCCTACGAGCAGTACTTC. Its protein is CASSLMQDRAYEQYF.

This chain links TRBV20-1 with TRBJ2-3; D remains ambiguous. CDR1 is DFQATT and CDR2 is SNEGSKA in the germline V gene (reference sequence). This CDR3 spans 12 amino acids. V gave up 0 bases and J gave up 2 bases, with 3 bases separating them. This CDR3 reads CSARDNTDTQYF. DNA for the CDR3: TGCAGTGCTAGAGATAACACAGATACGCAGTATTTT.

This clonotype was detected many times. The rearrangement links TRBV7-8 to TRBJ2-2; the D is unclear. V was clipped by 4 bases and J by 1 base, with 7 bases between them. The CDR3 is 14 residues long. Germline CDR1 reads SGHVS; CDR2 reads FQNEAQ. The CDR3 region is CASSYGRNTGELFF. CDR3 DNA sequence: TGTGCCAGCAGCTATGGACGGAACACCGGGGAGCTGTTTTTT. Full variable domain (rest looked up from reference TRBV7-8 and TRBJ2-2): GAGVSQSPRYKVAKRGQDVALRCDPISGHVSLFWYQQALGQGPEFLTYFQNEAQLDKSGLPSDRFFAERPEGSVSTLKIQRTQQEDSAVYLCASSYGRNTGELFFGEGSRLTVL.

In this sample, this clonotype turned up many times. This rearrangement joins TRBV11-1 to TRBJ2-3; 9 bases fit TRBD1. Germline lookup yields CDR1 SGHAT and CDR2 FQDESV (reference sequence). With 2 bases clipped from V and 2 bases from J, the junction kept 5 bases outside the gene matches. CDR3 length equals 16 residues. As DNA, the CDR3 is TGTGCCAGCAGCTTACAAGGGGACAGGGTCACAGATACGCAGTATTTT. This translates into CASSLQGDRVTDTQYF.

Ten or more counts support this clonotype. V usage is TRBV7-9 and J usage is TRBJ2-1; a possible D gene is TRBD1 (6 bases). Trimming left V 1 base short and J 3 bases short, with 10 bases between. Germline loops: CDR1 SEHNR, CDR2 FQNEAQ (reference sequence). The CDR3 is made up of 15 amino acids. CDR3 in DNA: TGTGCCAGCAGCTTAGACAGGGAGTACTACAATGAGCAGTTCTTC. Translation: CASSLDREYYNEQFF.

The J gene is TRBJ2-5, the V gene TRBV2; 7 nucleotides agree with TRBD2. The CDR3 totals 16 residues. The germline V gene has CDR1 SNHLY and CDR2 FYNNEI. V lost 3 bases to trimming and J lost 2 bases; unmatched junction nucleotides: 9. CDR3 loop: CASSEVQRGYQETQYF. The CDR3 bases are TGTGCCAGCAGTGAGGTCCAGCGGGGCTATCAAGAGACCCAGTACTTC.

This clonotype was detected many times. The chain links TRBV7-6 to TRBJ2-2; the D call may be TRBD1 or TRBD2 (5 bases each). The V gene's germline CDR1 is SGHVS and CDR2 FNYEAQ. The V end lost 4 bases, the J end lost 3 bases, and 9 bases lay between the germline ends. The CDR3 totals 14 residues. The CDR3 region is CASSSRGDTGELFF. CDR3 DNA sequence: TGTGCCAGCAGCTCTCGAGGGGACACCGGGGAGCTGTTTTTT.

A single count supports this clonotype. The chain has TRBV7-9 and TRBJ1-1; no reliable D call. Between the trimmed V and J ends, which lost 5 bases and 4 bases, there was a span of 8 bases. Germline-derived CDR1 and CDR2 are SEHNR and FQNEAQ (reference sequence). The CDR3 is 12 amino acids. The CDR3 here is CASSTTSTEAFF. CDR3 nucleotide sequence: TGTGCCAGCAGCACTACTAGCACTGAAGCTTTCTTT.

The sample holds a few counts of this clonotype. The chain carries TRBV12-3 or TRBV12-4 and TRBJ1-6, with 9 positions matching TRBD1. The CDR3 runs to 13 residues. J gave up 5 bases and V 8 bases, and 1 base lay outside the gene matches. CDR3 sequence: CASGTGNNSPLHF. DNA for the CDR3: TGTGCCAGCGGGACAGGGAATAATTCACCCCTCCACTTT.

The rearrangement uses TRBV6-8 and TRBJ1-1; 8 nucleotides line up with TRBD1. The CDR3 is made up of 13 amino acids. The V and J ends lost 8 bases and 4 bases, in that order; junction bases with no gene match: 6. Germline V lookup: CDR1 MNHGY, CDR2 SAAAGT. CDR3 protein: CASGQGESTEAFF. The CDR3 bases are TGTGCCAGCGGACAGGGTGAGTCCACTGAAGCTTTCTTT.